The rows below give T cell receptor beta chains drawn from one sample of a study of blood T cell repertoires in COVID-19. The protocol was immunoSEQ multiplex PCR, while the TCRdb copy is restricted to in-frame clones and leaves out a portion. This sample yields over 40,000 clones, of which 86% are seen a single time; about 15% belongs to the top ten. Specimen: peripheral blood. Receptors were obtained from a human donor in a cohort sampled during active COVID-19. CDR3s include the opening cysteine and the closing phenylalanine or tryptophan. The D gene is left open where the match is weak. The size field is filled for only some rows; it gives once, few, many or a size class.

12 | . | TRBJ2-7 | TRBD1 | TRBV28 | CASRQQGYEQYF | TGTGCCAGCAGACAACAGGGGTACGAGCAGTACTTC
13 | . | TRBJ1-1 | . | TRBV10-3 | CAISEGGGTEAFF | TGTGCCATCAGTGAGGGGGGGGGCACTGAAGCTTTCTTT
14 | . | TRBJ2-7 | . | TRBV7-6 | CASSPSAGSYEQYF | TGTGCCAGCAGCCCTAGCGCGGGGAGCTACGAGCAGTACTTC
15 | . | TRBJ1-1 | TRBD1 | TRBV6-5 | CASSYSVQGHTEAFF | TGTGCCAGCAGTTACTCGGTACAGGGGCATACTGAAGCTTTCTTT
16 | . | TRBJ2-1 | TRBD2 | TRBV29-1 | CSVELSGGAVYNEQFF | TGCAGCGTTGAGCTTAGCGGGGGGGCGGTCTACAATGAGCAGTTCTTC
14 | . | TRBJ2-2 | . | TRBV7-6 | CASSLQTNTGELFF | TGTGCCAGCAGCTTACAGACGAACACCGGGGAGCTGTTTTTT
14 | . | TRBJ1-5 | . | TRBV6-5 | CASSYSGGNQPQHF | TGTGCCAGCAGTTACTCAGGGGGCAATCAGCCCCAGCATTTT
17 | . | TRBJ2-1 | TRBD1 | TRBV19 | CASSEGGVGGTYNEQFF | TGTGCCAGTAGCGAAGGGGGCGTTGGCGGTACCTACAATGAGCAGTTCTTC
15 | few | TRBJ1-5 | TRBD1 | TRBV18 | CASSPGQGGPQPQHF | TGTGCCAGCTCACCAGGACAGGGGGGGCCTCAGCCCCAGCATTTT
15 | . | TRBJ2-7 | TRBD1 | TRBV5-1 | CASSPTGQGPYEQYF | TGCGCCAGCAGCCCTACGGGACAGGGTCCCTACGAGCAGTACTTC
14 | . | TRBJ2-1 | . | TRBV2 | CASSDSGVNDEQFF | TGTGCCAGCAGTGATTCGGGAGTAAACGATGAGCAGTTCTTC
13 | . | TRBJ1-1 | . | TRBV6-4 | CASTERENTEAFF | TGTGCCAGCACCGAGAGGGAGAACACTGAAGCTTTCTTT
15 | . | TRBJ2-7 | TRBD2 | TRBV7-9 | CASSAKVAGAHEQYF | TGTGCCAGCAGTGCAAAGGTGGCGGGAGCACACGAGCAGTACTTC
15 | . | TRBJ1-5 | TRBD1 | TRBV5-8 | CASSQGQNSNQPQHF | TGTGCCAGCAGCCAGGGACAGAATAGCAATCAGCCCCAGCATTTT
15 | . | TRBJ2-3 | TRBD2 | TRBV24-1 | CATSDPREALSTQYF | TGTGCCACCAGTGATCCCCGGGAGGCTCTGTCTACGCAGTATTTT
16 | . | TRBJ2-7 | TRBD2 | TRBV2 | CASRAGTSGSWSEQYF | TGTGCCAGCAGGGCTGGGACTAGCGGGAGTTGGAGCGAGCAGTACTTC
13 | . | TRBJ1-2 | . | TRBV6-1 | CASSEIGLAGYTF | TGTGCCAGCAGTGAAATCGGGTTGGCGGGCTACACCTTC
16 | . | TRBJ2-2 | . | TRBV5-4 | CASRDPVAGNTGELFF | TGTGCCAGCAGAGACCCGGTGGCGGGGAACACCGGGGAGCTGTTTTTT
12 | . | TRBJ2-3 | . | TRBV24-1 | CATGDATDTQYF | TGTGCCACCGGAGACGCCACAGATACGCAGTATTTT
11 | . | TRBJ1-3 | . | TRBV30 | CAWGTSGTIYF | TGTGCCTGGGGGACTTCAGGGACCATATATTTT
15 | . | TRBJ1-1 | TRBD1 | TRBV5-4 | CASSLGQGGASEAFF | TGTGCCAGCAGTCTCGGTCAAGGGGGCGCGTCTGAAGCTTTCTTT
14 | . | TRBJ2-7 | . | TRBV6-5 | CASSYSRSSYEQYF | TGTGCCAGCAGTTACTCGAGAAGCTCCTACGAGCAGTACTTC
11 | . | TRBJ2-3 | TRBD1 | TRBV13 | CASSATGDKYF | TGTGCCAGCAGCGCGACAGGGGACAAGTATTTT
14 | . | TRBJ2-7 | TRBD1 | TRBV6-5 | CASSYGDRAREQYF | TGTGCCAGCAGTTACGGGGACAGGGCGAGAGAGCAGTACTTC
13 | once | TRBJ2-3 | . | TRBV6-5 | CASRPPGLDTQYF | TGTGCCAGCAGGCCCCCGGGACTAGATACGCAGTATTTT
15 | . | TRBJ2-1 | . | TRBV5-3 | CARSWCPARWDEQFF | TGTGCCAGAAGCTGGTGTCCGGCTAGATGGGATGAGCAGTTCTTC
16 | once | TRBJ1-2 | . | TRBV5-4 | CASSLGYSTANYGYTF | TGTGCCAGCAGCTTGGGTTATAGCACCGCTAACTATGGCTACACCTTC
15 | . | TRBJ1-4 | TRBD1 | TRBV11-2 | CASSPLTGVNEKLFF | TGTGCCAGCAGCCCCCTGACAGGGGTTAATGAAAAACTGTTTTTT
14 | . | TRBJ2-7 | TRBD1 | TRBV2 | CASSPRDRGFEQYF | TGTGCCAGCAGTCCCCGGGACAGGGGTTTCGAGCAGTACTTC
14 | medium-sized | TRBJ1-6 | . | TRBV7-2 | CASSAYDKNSPLHF | TGTGCCAGCAGCGCCTACGATAAAAATTCACCCCTCCACTTT
15 | . | TRBJ1-5 | . | TRBV7-2 | CASSLWPFGNQPQHF | TGTGCCAGCAGCTTATGGCCCTTCGGCAATCAGCCCCAGCATTTT
15 | . | TRBJ1-5 | . | TRBV9 | CASSPGQTSNQPQHF | TGTGCCAGCAGCCCCGGACAGACTAGCAATCAGCCCCAGCATTTT
15 | . | TRBJ2-4 | . | TRBV5-4 | CASSSKLLAKNIQYF | TGTGCCAGCAGCTCAAAACTGCTAGCCAAAAACATTCAGTACTTC
14 | . | TRBJ2-5 | TRBD2 | TRBV7-2 | CASSFGGGQETQYF | TGTGCCAGCAGCTTCGGCGGGGGGCAAGAGACCCAGTACTTC
12 | . | TRBJ1-6 | . | TRBV6-5 | CASNFYNSPLHF | TGTGCCAGCAACTTCTATAATTCACCCCTCCACTTT
15 | . | TRBJ1-1 | . | TRBV6-5 | CASSSAGRAGLRDFF | TGTGCCAGCAGTTCGGCAGGCAGGGCGGGACTTAGAGATTTCTTT
13 | few | TRBJ2-7 | TRBD1 | TRBV10-3 | CAIRGQAAYEQYF | TGTGCCATCAGGGGACAGGCGGCCTACGAGCAGTACTTC
12 | . | TRBJ1-1 | . | TRBV7-9 | CASTAGNTEAFF | TGTGCCAGCACCGCAGGGAACACTGAAGCTTTCTTT
15 | . | TRBJ2-7 | . | TRBV12-5 | CASGLLPRGDYEQYF | TGTGCTAGTGGTTTACTACCCAGGGGCGACTACGAGCAGTACTTC
18 | . | TRBJ1-4 | TRBD1 | TRBV4-3 | CASSQAPPSTGGDEKLFF | TGCGCCAGCAGCCAGGCCCCCCCATCGACAGGGGGTGATGAAAAACTGTTTTTT
16 | . | TRBJ1-4 | . | TRBV5-1 | CASSPTKGGANEKLFF | TGCGCCAGCAGCCCAACCAAGGGGGGGGCTAATGAAAAACTGTTTTTT
15 | few | TRBJ1-6 | . | TRBV3-1/TRBV3-2 | CASSQGGMTNSPLHF | TGTGCCAGCAGCCAAGGAGGCATGACCAATTCACCCCTCCACTTT
13 | . | TRBJ1-5 | TRBD1 | TRBV29-1 | CSAGTGHNQPQHF | TGCAGCGCCGGGACAGGGCACAATCAGCCCCAGCATTTT
16 | . | TRBJ2-6 | TRBD1 | TRBV18 | CASSRDRRSGANVLTF | TGTGCCAGCTCGCGGGACAGGAGATCTGGGGCCAACGTCCTGACTTTC
12 | . | TRBJ2-1 | . | TRBV12-3/TRBV12-4 | CASSLLNQEQFF | TGTGCCAGCAGTTTACTCAATCAGGAGCAGTTCTTC
14 | . | TRBJ2-1 | TRBD2 | TRBV7-2 | CASSLRLAGSEQFF | TGTGCCAGCAGCTTAAGACTAGCGGGCAGCGAGCAGTTCTTC
14 | . | TRBJ2-7 | TRBD1 | TRBV30 | CAWRGTGYSYEQYF | TGTGCCTGGAGGGGGACAGGTTACTCCTACGAGCAGTACTTC
13 | . | TRBJ2-5 | . | TRBV2 | CASSEAGVETQYF | TGTGCCAGCAGTGAAGCGGGAGTTGAGACCCAGTACTTC
15 | . | TRBJ2-1 | TRBD2 | TRBV2 | CASRTASGRAHEQFF | TGTGCCAGCAGGACCGCTAGCGGGAGGGCCCATGAGCAGTTCTTC